Shown below are 6 T cell receptor beta chains from a single sample sequenced in a study of CD8 T cells in ankylosing spondylitis. TCRdb reprocessed the 5' RACE reads via MiXCR and lists one record per CDR3 protein. Among 200,000 to 250,000 distinct CDR3 sequences listed, over 8.5% were seen once. Material: blood, either unsorted or a sorted T cell fraction (not recorded which). The receptors originated from a male donor with ankylosing spondylitis or in good health (not recorded which).

The table lists this clonotype with many counts. The chain links TRBV12-3 or TRBV12-4 to TRBJ2-1; D may match TRBD1 or TRBD2 (6 bases each). The ends were cut back, 3 bases at V and 3 bases at J, with 12 bases in the middle. The CDR3 runs 15 residues. Written as DNA, the CDR3 is TGTGCCAGCAGTTTCGGGGGCGATCTCTACAATGAGCAGTTCTTC. Protein product: CASSFGGDLYNEQFF.

The sample holds many counts of this clonotype. The chain's CDR3 is CASSGGDNEQYF. DNA of the CDR3: TGCGCCAGCAGCGGGGGCGACAACGAGCAGTACTTC. This sequence joins TRBV5-1 and TRBJ2-7; maybe TRBD1 (6 bases). CDR1 and CDR2 from the germline V gene are SGHRS and YFSETQ. The ends were cut back, 4 bases at V and 5 bases at J, with 10 bases in the middle. The CDR3 spans 12 residues. Variable domain in full (rest from reference TRBV5-1 and TRBJ2-7): KAGVTQTPRYLIKTRGQQVTLSCSPISGHRSVSWYQQTPGQGLQFLFEYFSETQRNKGNFPGRFSGRQFSNSRSEMNVSTLELGDSALYLCASSGGDNEQYFGPGTRLTVT.

This clonotype was seen repeatedly, ten times or more. The chain is built from TRBV12-3 or TRBV12-4 and TRBJ2-3; 10 bases are shared with TRBD1. V lost 0 bases and J lost 7; bases outside the gene matches: 7. CDR3 length: 16 residues. The CDR3 here is CASSLAGTGVLNTQYF. The CDR3 nucleotides read TGTGCCAGCAGTTTAGCGGGGACAGGGGTTTTGAATACGCAGTATTTT.

This clonotype turned up a few times. The V call is TRBV7-9, the J call TRBJ2-7; possibly TRBD1 or TRBD2 for D (5 bases each). Germline loops: CDR1 SEHNR, CDR2 FQNEAQ (reference sequence). The germline V and J ends were trimmed by 1 base and 6 bases, with 7 bases remaining between them. The CDR3 runs to 12 residues. Here the CDR3 reads CASSLGGGEQYF. CDR3 nucleotides: TGTGCCAGCAGCTTAGGTGGGGGCGAGCAGTACTTC.

This clonotype was seen a handful of times. The chain is built from TRBV6-1 and TRBJ2-7; TRBD1 agrees at 8 bases. V lost 5 bases, J lost 2 bases, and 8 bases stayed unmatched. There are 15 residues in the CDR3. CDR1 is MNHNS, CDR2 SASEGT, per germline. CDR3 sequence reads: CASSPLVQGAYEQYF. CDR3 in DNA: TGTGCCAGCAGTCCCCTTGTACAGGGGGCCTACGAGCAGTACTTC.

This clonotype was detected ten times or more. The V and J genes are TRBV20-1 and TRBJ2-4, with TRBD1 as a possible D gene (6 bases). This CDR3 comprises 14 residues. Germline V gene lookup returns CDR1 DFQATT and CDR2 SNEGSKA (reference sequence). V was clipped by 1 base and J by 0 bases, with 7 bases between them. In DNA form, the CDR3 reads TGCAGTGCTAGAGGGGGGCTAGCCAAAAACATTCAGTACTTC. It translates to CSARGGLAKNIQYF.